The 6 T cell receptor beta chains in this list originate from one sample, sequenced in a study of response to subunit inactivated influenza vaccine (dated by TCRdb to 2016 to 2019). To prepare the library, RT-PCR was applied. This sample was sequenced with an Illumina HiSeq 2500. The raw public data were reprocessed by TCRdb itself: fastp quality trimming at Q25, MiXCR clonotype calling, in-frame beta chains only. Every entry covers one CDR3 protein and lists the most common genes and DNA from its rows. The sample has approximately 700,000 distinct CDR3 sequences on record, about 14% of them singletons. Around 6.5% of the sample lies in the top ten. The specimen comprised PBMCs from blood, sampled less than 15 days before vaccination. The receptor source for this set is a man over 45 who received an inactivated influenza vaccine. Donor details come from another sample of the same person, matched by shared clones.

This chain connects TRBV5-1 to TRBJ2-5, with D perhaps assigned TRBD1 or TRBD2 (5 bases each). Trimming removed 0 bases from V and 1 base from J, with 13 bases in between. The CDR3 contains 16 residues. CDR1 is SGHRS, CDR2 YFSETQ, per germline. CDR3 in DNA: TGCGCCAGCAGCTTGGGGGCGGCAGGGAGCCAAGAGACCCAGTACTTC. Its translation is CASSLGAAGSQETQYF.

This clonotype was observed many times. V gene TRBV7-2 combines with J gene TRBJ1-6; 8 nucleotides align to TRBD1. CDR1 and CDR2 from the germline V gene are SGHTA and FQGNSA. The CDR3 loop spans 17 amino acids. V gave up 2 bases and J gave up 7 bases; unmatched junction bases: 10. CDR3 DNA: TGTGCCAGCAGCTTACTCGGACAGGGTGGAAAGAATTCACCCCTCCACTTT. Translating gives CASSLLGQGGKNSPLHF.

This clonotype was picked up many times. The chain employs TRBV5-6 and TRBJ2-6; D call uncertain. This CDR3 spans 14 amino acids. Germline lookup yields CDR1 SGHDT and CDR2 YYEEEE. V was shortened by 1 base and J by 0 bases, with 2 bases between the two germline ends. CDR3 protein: CASSLPSGANVLTF. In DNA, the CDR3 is TGTGCCAGCAGCTTGCCCTCTGGGGCCAACGTCCTGACTTTC.

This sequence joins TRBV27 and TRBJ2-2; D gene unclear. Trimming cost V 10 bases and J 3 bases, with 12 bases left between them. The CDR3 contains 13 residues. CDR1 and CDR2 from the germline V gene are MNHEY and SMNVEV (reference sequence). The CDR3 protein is CATSGFYTGELFF. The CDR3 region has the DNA TGTGCCACCTCGGGCTTTTACACCGGGGAGCTGTTTTTT.

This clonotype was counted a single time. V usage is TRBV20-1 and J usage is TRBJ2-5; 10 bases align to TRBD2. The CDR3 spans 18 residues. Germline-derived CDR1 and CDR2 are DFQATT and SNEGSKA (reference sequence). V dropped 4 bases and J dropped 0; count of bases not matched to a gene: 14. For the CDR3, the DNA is TGCAGTGCTAAGGGGGGAAGCGGGAGGGCCTTGTACCAAGAGACCCAGTACTTC. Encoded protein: CSAKGGSGRALYQETQYF.

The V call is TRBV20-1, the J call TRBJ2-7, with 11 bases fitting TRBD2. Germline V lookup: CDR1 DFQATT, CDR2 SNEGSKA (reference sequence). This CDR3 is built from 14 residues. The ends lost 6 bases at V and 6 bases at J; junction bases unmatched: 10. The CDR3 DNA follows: TGCAGTGCCGACGGCACTAGCGGGAGTCTCGAGCAGTACTTC. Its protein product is CSADGTSGSLEQYF.